The 3 T cell receptor beta chains given below trace back to one sample, sequenced in a study of T cells in Graves' hyperthyroidism and ophthalmopathy (dated by TCRdb to between 2018 and 2021). Libraries were built with multiplex PCR. Sequencing was carried out with an Illumina HiSeq 2000. The TCR beta CDR3 regions were amplified from the RNA transcripts. A first-round RT-PCR of the TCR CDR3 used the HTBI primer set with the Qiagen OneStep RT-PCR kit. The raw public reads went through TCRdb reprocessing: fastp at Q25, MiXCR clone calling, in-frame beta chains kept. Records with the same CDR3 protein are collapsed into one entry carrying the most frequent genes and DNA. Counted in this sample were 450,000 to 700,000 distinct CDR3 sequences; around 45% of them appeared once. Of the sample, roughly 20% falls within the top ten clones. Sequencing was done on a sample of peripheral blood or thyroid tissue (not recorded which). The source is an adult woman with Graves' disease, either hyperthyroidism or ophthalmopathy (not recorded which).

This clonotype was counted ten times or more. The rearrangement joins TRBV4-1 to TRBJ1-5; TRBD1 might be the D (5 bases). The V and J ends lost 4 bases and 3 bases respectively, with 13 bases between them. The CDR3 extends over 15 amino acids. The germline V gene encodes CDR1 MGHRA and CDR2 YSYEKL. CDR3 sequence: CASSLLGGANQPQHF. CDR3 nucleotides: TGCGCCAGCAGCCTCCTGGGCGGGGCCAATCAGCCCCAGCATTTT.

This clonotype was recorded at least ten times. This rearrangement joins TRBV6-1 to TRBJ1-4; perhaps TRBD1 as D (6 bases). There are 15 residues in the CDR3. Germline CDR1 MNHNS, CDR2 SASEGT. V gave up 3 bases and J gave up 4 bases, with 12 bases separating them. CDR3 nucleotides: TGTGCCAGCAGTGAGACGGGACACATTAATGAAAAACTGTTTTTT. It yields the protein CASSETGHINEKLFF.

The V call is TRBV7-2, the J call TRBJ2-3; 7 positions agree with TRBD2. From germline, CDR1 is SGHTA and CDR2 FQGNSA. The CDR3 totals 15 residues. The V segment lost 5 bases and the J segment 2 bases; nucleotides outside the gene matches: 7. CDR3 bases: TGTGCCAGCAGCCTTCGGGGGAGGGCCACAGATACGCAGTATTTT. Amino acids: CASSLRGRATDTQYF. Based on the CDR3 plus reference TRBV7-2 and TRBJ2-3, the full variable domain is GAGVSQSPSNKVTEKGKDVELRCDPISGHTALYWYRQSLGQGLEFLIYFQGNSAPDKSGLPSDRFSAERTGGSVSTLTIQRTQQEDSAVYLCASSLRGRATDTQYFGPGTRLTVL.